A single sample gave rise to the 20 T cell receptor beta chains below, sequenced in a study of T cells in Graves' hyperthyroidism and ophthalmopathy. Amplified regions were TCR beta CDR3 sequences from RNA transcripts. HTBI primers were used for first-round RT-PCR of the TCR CDR3. TCRdb used MiXCR to reprocess the multiplex PCR reads, holding one entry per CDR3 protein. Among 690,000 or so distinct CDR3 sequences listed, about 17% were seen once. The sample taken for sequencing was blood. The receptors derive from a woman between 50 and 59 years old with Graves' hyperthyroidism that later progressed to Graves' ophthalmopathy.

The genes are TRBV9 and TRBJ2-3, with D unclear. CDR1 and CDR2 (germline): SGDLS, YYNGEE. The CDR3 is 14 amino acids. Trimming stripped 1 base from V and 3 bases from J, with 9 bases between. CDR3 loop: CASSVRRETDTQYF. The CDR3 region has the DNA TGTGCCAGCAGCGTACGAAGAGAGACAGATACGCAGTATTTT. The full variable domain, with the rest looked up from reference TRBV9 and TRBJ2-3, is DSGVTQTPKHLITATGQRVTLRCSPRSGDLSVYWYQQSLDQGLQFLIQYYNGEERAKGNILERFSAQQFPDLHSELNLSSLELGDSALYFCASSVRRETDTQYFGPGTRLTVL.

This clonotype has a count of ten or more. J is TRBJ2-7 and V is TRBV7-6, with 7 bases fitting TRBD1. With 5 bases clipped from V and 1 base from J, the junction kept 5 bases outside the gene matches. Germline-derived CDR1 and CDR2 are SGHVS and FNYEAQ. This CDR3 contains 14 residues. For the CDR3, the DNA is TGTGCCAGCAGCCGACAGGGATCATCCTACGAGCAGTACTTC. This sequence encodes CASSRQGSSYEQYF.

There are many counts of this clonotype. The chain couples TRBV6-5 to TRBJ1-2; D unclear. Trimming cost V 0 bases and J 4 bases, with 9 bases left between them. CDR1 MNHEY and CDR2 SVGAGI come from the germline V gene. This CDR3 is built from 14 residues. The CDR3 bases are TGTGCCAGCAGTTACTCGTTGCAGCTCTATGGCTACACCTTC. Protein product: CASSYSLQLYGYTF.

This chain connects TRBV6-5 to TRBJ1-3; TRBD1 matches 7 bases. J lost 0 bases, V lost 4 bases, and 9 bases had no gene match. This CDR3 spans 17 amino acids. Germline V gene lookup returns CDR1 MNHEY and CDR2 SVGAGI. The CDR3 coding sequence is TGTGCCAGCAGTTCGAACCGAGGGACAGCCTCTGGAAACACCATATATTTT. As protein: CASSSNRGTASGNTIYF.

The V gene is TRBV7-8, the J gene TRBJ1-2; 7 bases agree with TRBD1. V was clipped by 3 bases and J by 3 bases; unmatched bases: 10. The CDR3 has 16 amino acids. CDR1 and CDR2 (germline): SGHVS, FQNEAQ. The CDR3 loop is CASSLITGERYYGYTF. CDR3 in DNA: TGTGCCAGCAGCTTGATTACAGGGGAGAGGTACTATGGCTACACCTTC.

This clonotype showed up many times. This chain uses TRBV5-5 with TRBJ2-5; D not certain. CDR3 length: 14 amino acids. Germline V gives CDR1 SGHKS, CDR2 YYEKEE (reference sequence). V was cut by 2 bases and J by 2 bases, with 10 bases left in between. The CDR3 DNA is TGTGCCAGCAGCTTAGTATCAGCTCAAGAGACCCAGTACTTC. Translation: CASSLVSAQETQYF.

The chain has TRBV10-1 and TRBJ1-4; D uncertain. Germline V lookup: CDR1 WNHNN, CDR2 SYGVQD (reference sequence). The germline V and J ends were trimmed by 2 bases and 0 bases, with 7 bases remaining between them. There are 15 residues in the CDR3. The CDR3: CASSERRSTNEKLFF. For the CDR3, the DNA is TGCGCCAGCAGTGAGCGACGGTCAACTAATGAAAAACTGTTTTTT.

The chain carries TRBV6-1 and TRBJ1-2; tentatively, D is TRBD1 (6 bases). V lost 7 bases, J lost 7 bases, and 16 bases lay in between. The CDR3 sequence is 13 residues long. Germline V CDR1 and CDR2: MNHNS, SASEGT. CDR3 coding DNA: TGTGCCAGCAAATGGAGGGGGGAGGGTGGCTACACCTTC. This encodes CASKWRGEGGYTF.

This rearrangement joins TRBV25-1 to TRBJ1-2, with TRBD1 matching 9 bases. V shed 5 bases, J shed 3 bases, and the junction held 7 bases outside the gene matches. This CDR3 contains 15 residues. Germline CDR1 and CDR2: MGHDK and SYGVNS. CDR3 nucleotide sequence: TGTGCCAGCAGTAGGGGACAGGGCCAATACTATGGCTACACCTTC. Amino acids: CASSRGQGQYYGYTF.

This clonotype has at least ten counts. The genes are TRBV3-1 and TRBJ2-5; TRBD2 agrees at 8 bases. From germline, CDR1 is LGHDT and CDR2 YNNKEL (reference sequence). The CDR3 length is 14 residues. The V gene end was trimmed by 3 bases and the J gene end by 4 bases; junction bases not matched to a gene: 4. The CDR3 loop reads CASSQGLGGETQYF. The DNA of the CDR3 is TGTGCCAGCAGCCAGGGACTAGGGGGAGAGACCCAGTACTTC.

This clonotype has ten or more counts. The V and J genes are TRBV28 and TRBJ2-1; D not certain. With 2 bases removed from V and 10 bases from J, the gap between germline ends came to 12 bases. This CDR3 comprises 13 residues. Germline CDR1 reads MDHEN; CDR2 reads SYDVKM. The CDR3 region is CASSLQAYGEQFF. CDR3 coding DNA: TGTGCCAGCAGTTTACAGGCTTACGGGGAGCAGTTCTTC.

This clonotype has a handful of counts. This sequence joins TRBV7-4 and TRBJ2-5; 8 bases are a match to TRBD1. This CDR3 contains 15 residues. Germline values: CDR1 SGHVT, CDR2 SQSDAQ. Trimming cost V 1 base and J 1 base; bases outside gene matches: 2. The CDR3 coding sequence is TGTGCCAGCAGCTTAGGGACAGGGCGCCAAGAGACCCAGTACTTC. Its translation: CASSLGTGRQETQYF.

J is TRBJ2-7 and V is TRBV19; 7 nucleotides align to TRBD1. With V trimmed by 3 bases and J by 0 bases, 2 bases remained unmatched. Germline CDR1 reads LNHDA; CDR2 reads SQIVND (reference sequence). The CDR3 runs to 14 residues. The CDR3: CASSMRDSSYEQYF. CDR3 coding DNA: TGTGCCAGTAGTATGAGGGACAGCTCCTACGAGCAGTACTTC. The full variable domain, in which reference TRBV19 and TRBJ2-7 provide the parts outside the CDR3, is DGGITQSPKYLFRKEGQNVTLSCEQNLNHDAMYWYRQDPGQGLRLIYYSQIVNDFQKGDIAEGYSVSREKKESFPLTVTSAQKNPTAFYLCASSMRDSSYEQYFGPGTRLTVT.

This clonotype was recorded many times. This chain uses TRBV5-1 with TRBJ1-5; maybe TRBD1 (5 bases). This CDR3 has 14 amino acids. Germline CDR1 reads SGHRS; CDR2 reads YFSETQ. V lost 0 bases and J lost 5, with 9 bases in between. This CDR3 reads CASSLGQGDQPQHF. CDR3 sequence (DNA): TGCGCCAGCAGCTTGGGGCAGGGCGATCAGCCCCAGCATTTT.

This clonotype occurred many times. The V call is TRBV3-1, the J call TRBJ1-1; D unclear. Germline CDR1 is LGHDT and CDR2 is YNNKEL (reference sequence). V was pared by 1 base and J by 0 bases, with 9 bases between. This CDR3 has 15 residues. In DNA form, the CDR3 reads TGTGCCAGCAGCCAAGTAGGGTGGATGAACACTGAAGCTTTCTTT. It translates to CASSQVGWMNTEAFF.

This clonotype was seen at least ten times. V is TRBV5-1 and J is TRBJ2-2, with unresolved D. V was trimmed by 0 bases and J by 6 bases, leaving 3 bases between them. The V gene's germline CDR1 is SGHRS and CDR2 YFSETQ. The CDR3 consists of 12 residues. CDR3 sequence reads: CASSLAAGELFF. In DNA form, the CDR3 reads TGCGCCAGCAGCTTGGCGGCCGGGGAGCTGTTTTTT.

This sequence joins TRBV5-1 and TRBJ2-4, with 9 bases lining up with TRBD1. Germline V lookup: CDR1 SGHRS, CDR2 YFSETQ. This CDR3 region has 16 residues. Germline trimming cut 2 bases from V and 5 bases from J; bases unmatched to any gene: 8. In DNA, the CDR3 is TGCGCCAGCAGCTTATCCGGGACAGGGTCTGAAAACATTCAGTACTTC. Translating it yields CASSLSGTGSENIQYF.

This clonotype has more than one count but fewer than ten. The rearrangement uses TRBV29-1 and TRBJ1-1, with D perhaps TRBD1 (5 bases). There are 12 residues in the CDR3. V lost 0 bases and J lost 6, with 8 bases in between. Per the germline V gene, CDR1 is SQVTM and CDR2 is ANQGSEA. CDR3 loop: CSVEDREAEAFF. CDR3 bases: TGCAGCGTTGAAGACAGGGAAGCTGAAGCTTTCTTT.

V and J are TRBV27 and TRBJ1-5, with a possible D match to TRBD1 (6 bases). Deletions cut 6 bases from V and 4 bases from J, with 10 bases between. Germline V gives CDR1 MNHEY, CDR2 SMNVEV (reference sequence). The CDR3 spans 13 residues. The CDR3 protein is CASRIGQNQPQHF. The CDR3 DNA reads TGTGCCAGCAGGATAGGACAGAATCAGCCCCAGCATTTT.

Only a few counts were recorded for this clonotype. V gene TRBV5-4 combines with J gene TRBJ2-2; possibly TRBD1 for D (5 bases). V shed 3 bases and J shed 1 base, with 10 bases lying between them. The CDR3 has 15 amino acids. The germline V gene encodes CDR1 SGHNT and CDR2 YYREEE (reference sequence). In nucleotides, the CDR3 is TGTGCCAGCAGCTCTTTGGACATGAACACCGGGGAGCTGTTTTTT. It is translated as CASSSLDMNTGELFF.